A selection of T cell receptor beta chains follows, all from one sample in a study of blood T cell repertoires in COVID-19. Sequenced by immunoSEQ multiplex PCR; TCRdb stores in-frame clones only, minus some. Among roughly 270,000 clones listed, about four fifths were seen once. Sequencing was carried out using PBMCs or T cells enriched from blood (not recorded which). All receptors come from a man between 40 and 49 years old who had been exposed to COVID-19. Each CDR3 is given with its conserved first and last residue. D genes are given only for firm matches. Some rows mark clone size as missing; the rest say once, few, many or name a class of expanded clone.

size,V,D,J,DNA,CDR3
-,TRBV2,TRBD2,TRBJ2-5,TGTGCCAGCAGGTTGTCTAGCGGGAGGGCCGCGGGGGAGACCCAGTACTTC,CASRLSSGRAAGETQYF
-,TRBV5-1,TRBD2,TRBJ2-3,TGCGCCAGCAGCTTAGGGACTAGCGTACGCACAGATACGCAGTATTTT,CASSLGTSVRTDTQYF
few,TRBV5-4,-,TRBJ2-7,TGTGCCAGCAGCCCGACGTCTACGGGAGTGGCGTACGAGCAGTACTTC,CASSPTSTGVAYEQYF
once,TRBV5-1,-,TRBJ2-3,TGCGCCAGCAGCTTGCCCGGGACTCCGTCCTACACAGATACGCAGTATTTT,CASSLPGTPSYTDTQYF
-,TRBV3-1/TRBV3-2,-,TRBJ2-1,TGTGCCAGCAGTCTACATCATCAAGGGGGCAATGAGCAGTTCTTC,CASSLHHQGGNEQFF
-,TRBV6-4,-,TRBJ2-7,TGTGCCAGCAGACTCACCAGCGGCTCCTACGAGCAGTACTTC,CASRLTSGSYEQYF
few,TRBV11-3,-,TRBJ2-7,TGTGCCAGCAGCTTGGAGGGACGGACCTACGAGCAGTACTTC,CASSLEGRTYEQYF
-,TRBV6-5,-,TRBJ1-4,TGTGCCAGCAGTTCCCGCCGGGAGGAGAATGAAAAACTGTTTTTT,CASSSRREENEKLFF
-,TRBV4-1,-,TRBJ2-5,TGCGCCAGCAGCCAAGATCGGGAGACCCAGTACTTC,CASSQDRETQYF
-,TRBV27,TRBD1,TRBJ1-2,TGTGCCAGCAGTCCCGAACTGGGACAGGCTAATGGCTACACCTTC,CASSPELGQANGYTF
-,TRBV30,-,TRBJ2-2,TGTGCCTGGAGTGTACGTTCCGGGAACACCGGGGAGCTGTTTTTT,CAWSVRSGNTGELFF
-,TRBV11-2,-,TRBJ2-3,TGTGCCAGCAGCGACGGGAGATTTGGCACAGATACGCAGTATTTT,CASSDGRFGTDTQYF
-,TRBV30,TRBD1,TRBJ2-2,TGTGCCTGGAGTAAACTGGACAGGGACACCGGGGAGCTGTTTTTT,CAWSKLDRDTGELFF
once,TRBV3-1/TRBV3-2,TRBD1,TRBJ2-7,TGTGCCAGCAGCGACAGGGATCAGAATGGGGAGCAGTACTTC,CASSDRDQNGEQYF
-,TRBV30,-,TRBJ1-4,TGTGCCTGGAGTGGGGGCTTGGGGAACGGAAAACTGTTTTTT,CAWSGGLGNGKLFF
few,TRBV6-1,-,TRBJ1-1,TGTGCCAGCAGTGAAATAGTCCCAAACACTGAAGCTTTCTTT,CASSEIVPNTEAFF
-,TRBV5-5,-,TRBJ1-5,TGTGCCAGCAGCTTGGAGGGGAAGCCCCAGCATTTT,CASSLEGKPQHF
-,TRBV10-3,TRBD1,TRBJ1-2,TGTGCCATCAGCCAGAGACAGGGAAACTATGGCTACACCTTC,CAISQRQGNYGYTF
once,TRBV27,TRBD1,TRBJ1-2,TGTGCCAGTGGACAGGGGCCGATCTATGGCTACACCTTC,CASGQGPIYGYTF
-,TRBV5-1,-,TRBJ2-7,TGCGCCAGCAGCATCACAGGCGAGAGCTCCTACGAGCAGTACTTC,CASSITGESSYEQYF
once,TRBV18,TRBD2,TRBJ2-5,TGTGCCAGCTCACCCCCACGGGGGGGGCAAGAGACCCAGTACTTC,CASSPPRGGQETQYF
-,TRBV3-1/TRBV3-2,-,TRBJ1-2,TGTGCCAGCAGCCAAGAAGCGGACTTTGGATCGAATGGCTACACCTTC,CASSQEADFGSNGYTF
-,TRBV29-1,-,TRBJ1-2,TGCAGCGTTACCCCCTCGAGGATTCGGTATGGCTACACCTTC,CSVTPSRIRYGYTF
few,TRBV19,TRBD1,TRBJ2-7,TGTGCCAGTAGGGGAATCGGGACAGGGAACTACGAGCAGTACTTC,CASRGIGTGNYEQYF
-,TRBV19,TRBD2,TRBJ2-7,TGTGCCACGACACGGGGGGGGTTAGACTACGAGCAGTACTTC,CATTRGGLDYEQYF
-,TRBV29-1,-,TRBJ1-2,TGCAGCGTTGTCGATAGTTATGGCTACACCTTC,CSVVDSYGYTF
once,TRBV5-1,TRBD1,TRBJ1-2,TGCGCCAGCAGCTTGGAGGACAGGGTATTGCGTGGCTACACCTTC,CASSLEDRVLRGYTF
-,TRBV11-1,-,TRBJ2-7,TGTGCCAGCAGCTTAGGGCGGGCCCGCTACGAGCAGTACTTC,CASSLGRARYEQYF
-,TRBV30,TRBD1,TRBJ2-7,TGTGCCTGGACTCCTGGACTTTCGGGACAGGGTACCGAGCAGTACTTC,CAWTPGLSGQGTEQYF
-,TRBV19,-,TRBJ1-2,TGTGCCAGTAGTCAACAGGCGACCTATGGCTACACCTTC,CASSQQATYGYTF
-,TRBV6-5,TRBD1,TRBJ1-3,TGTGCCAGCCCGACAGGGAGCTCTGGAAACACCATATATTTT,CASPTGSSGNTIYF
-,TRBV7-3,TRBD1,TRBJ1-2,TGTGCCAGCAGCTTAACCGGTTCTGAACCTGGGACAGGACGGAAGGGCTACACCTTC,CASSLTGSEPGTGRKGYTF
few,TRBV18,TRBD2,TRBJ2-1,TGTGCCAGCTCACCGCGGGAGAGGTCCTACAATGAGCAGTTCTTC,CASSPRERSYNEQFF
-,TRBV6-2/TRBV6-3,TRBD1,TRBJ2-2,TGTGCCAGCAGTCCCCGGGACAGCGCGAACACCGGGGAGCTGTTTTTT,CASSPRDSANTGELFF
-,TRBV5-1,TRBD2,TRBJ2-1,TGCGCCAGCAGCTTCGGGCTAGCGGGGTACAATGAGCAGTTCTTC,CASSFGLAGYNEQFF
-,TRBV11-2,TRBD2,TRBJ2-7,TGTGCCAGCAGCTTAGCCCGACTAGCGGGAGCAGGCGAGCAGTACTTC,CASSLARLAGAGEQYF
-,TRBV27,-,TRBJ1-1,TGTGCCAGCAGTTTAGAACCAGGGTACACTGAAGCTTTCTTT,CASSLEPGYTEAFF
-,TRBV7-9,-,TRBJ1-1,TGTGCCAGCAGCTTAGGCGGGGTAGGGTTCGGCACTGAAGCTTTCTTT,CASSLGGVGFGTEAFF
-,TRBV7-9,TRBD1,TRBJ2-5,TGTGCCAGCAGTTCAACCCCCGGACAGGGGGGGGAGACCCAGTACTTC,CASSSTPGQGGETQYF
-,TRBV15,-,TRBJ2-5,TGTGCCACCAGCAGAGACAGGGTCCAAGAGACCCAGTACTTC,CATSRDRVQETQYF
-,TRBV19,TRBD1,TRBJ1-2,TGTGCCAGTACCTATGGGGGGGGACAGGGGGACCCTGGCTACACCTTC,CASTYGGGQGDPGYTF
-,TRBV9,-,TRBJ2-3,TGTGCCAGCAGCGGAGGAGGGGCAGTGGGGCACCGCGCACATACGCAGTATTTT,CASSGGGAVGHRAHTQYF
-,TRBV15,TRBD2,TRBJ2-1,TGTGCCACCCGCGATATGCGGGGAGGGCCCCACAATGAGCAGTTCTTC,CATRDMRGGPHNEQFF
-,TRBV5-8,-,TRBJ1-1,TGTGCCAGCAGCTTTGGGGGGAAGGTAGGCATTGAAGCTTTCTTT,CASSFGGKVGIEAFF
-,TRBV19,-,TRBJ1-6,TGTGCCACCCAACCGGGACACCGCTATAATTCACCCCTCCACTTT,CATQPGHRYNSPLHF
-,TRBV4-1,-,TRBJ2-7,TGCGCCAGCAGCCAGTCAGTTATGGACGAGCAGTACTTC,CASSQSVMDEQYF
-,TRBV6-6,-,TRBJ1-4,TGTGCCAGCAAGTCGGGGGAGCCGCGGGATGAAAAACTGTTTTTT,CASKSGEPRDEKLFF
-,TRBV3-1/TRBV3-2,-,TRBJ2-7,TGTGCCAGCAGCCAACTAGGCGCGGGGTACGAGCAGTACTTC,CASSQLGAGYEQYF
-,TRBV4-1,TRBD2,TRBJ2-3,TGCGCCAGCAGCCTAGCGGGAGGGCCCGATACGCAGTATTTT,CASSLAGGPDTQYF
-,TRBV7-3,-,TRBJ2-6,TGTGCCAGCAGCCAACAGGGTGCCGGGGCCAACGTCCTGACTTTC,CASSQQGAGANVLTF
few,TRBV19,-,TRBJ1-5,TGTGCCAGTAGTATAGCCCCCCGCGATAGCCGGCCTCAGCCCCAGCATTTT,CASSIAPRDSRPQPQHF
-,TRBV19,TRBD1,TRBJ1-5,TGTGCCAGTAGTATAGGACAGGGGAGTAATCAGCCCCAGCATTTT,CASSIGQGSNQPQHF
-,TRBV6-2/TRBV6-3,TRBD1,TRBJ1-4,TGTGCCAGCAGTTACTCAACCCAGGGGGCGGCGAAGGAAAAACTGTTTTTT,CASSYSTQGAAKEKLFF